The TCR beta chain under discussion was sequenced for a study of identical twins. Study-level findings and limits: Not following the same donors, the study drew its conclusions from cross-sectional statistical analysis.

One entry per CDR3 protein, called by TCRdb with MiXCR from the 5' RACE reads. The sample has 300,000 to 400,000 distinct CDR3 sequences, 9% to 15% seen once; the top ten hold approximately 7.5%. This clonotype was observed many times. Its antigen is currently unknown. These sequences were also reported in another study, on yellow fever vaccine responses in identical twins.

The TCR comes from a woman aged 18-35 years in good health. Sequenced sample: CD8+ T cells sorted from blood.

CDR3 DNA sequence: TGCAGTGGGGGGGTTTACAATGAGCAGTTCTTC. It encodes CSGGVYNEQFF. J is TRBJ2-1 and V is TRBV20-1; the D gene is possibly TRBD2 (6 bases). The V end was cut by 7 bases, the J end by 4 bases, with 8 bases between. The germline V gene encodes CDR1 DFQATT and CDR2 SNEGSKA (reference sequence). The CDR3 is 11 amino acids.